The subject of this entry is one T cell receptor beta chain. The sample originates from a study of T-cell reconstitution after alpha-beta-depleted transplantation in children. CDR1 and CDR2 from the germline V gene are SGHTA and FQGNSA. V lost 5 bases and J lost 2; bases outside the gene matches: 6. This CDR3 spans 15 amino acids. As it was prepared, the TCRbeta library received unique molecular identifiers. TCRdb independently ran MiXCR on the PCR reads; one entry per CDR3 protein. The profile shows a few hundred thousand distinct CDR3 sequences, nearly 10% of them singletons. The TCR originated in a human donor who donated a stem cell graft to a child with SCID. V usage is TRBV7-2 and J usage is TRBJ2-4; TRBD1 matches at 7 bases. Sequencing used PBMCs from the stem cell graft donor, obtained from the stem cell graft. The CDR3, as DNA: TGTGCCAGCAGCCGGGACAGCCTTACCAAAAACATTCAGTACTTC. It specifies CASSRDSLTKNIQYF.